This TCR beta chain derives from a study of blood T cells in healthy people across ages. Turning to this clonotype: Antigen specificity is unknown.

The germline gives CDR1 MNHEY, CDR2 SMNVEV (reference sequence). Trimming removed 8 bases from V and 3 bases from J, with 20 bases in between. The CDR3 spans 15 residues. It was with a sample-barcoded 5' primer and a J-beta primer mix that a second PCR of roughly 7 to 12 cycles was run. Every cDNA molecule carried a tag from a template-switch adaptor bearing 12 random nucleotides. TCRdb processed the 5' RACE reads anew with MiXCR; each CDR3 protein has one entry. The sample yields about 620,000 distinct CDR3 sequences, around 52% seen once. General study results and limits: PBMCs that were unsorted prevented a conclusive naive versus antigen-experienced comparison.

Ten milliliters of peripheral blood were drawn from each donor into EDTA-treated tubes. The sequence came from a woman at least 80 years old in good health. This chain connects TRBV27 to TRBJ2-7; D is perhaps TRBD1 (6 bases). Sequenced input: blood. CDR3 sequence (DNA): TGTGCCAGCGGCCAAGAGCAGACAGGTTACTACGAGCAGTACTTC. Protein product: CASGQEQTGYYEQYF.